Listed below are T cell receptor beta chains from one sample, sequenced in a study of glioma-infiltrating T cells after dendritic cell vaccination. Sequencing was performed with immunoSEQ multiplex PCR; in TCRdb, only in-frame clones are kept and a portion is missing. The top ten clones hold roughly 2.2% of a sample with tens of thousands of clones, approximately 80% of them seen once. The sequencing here drew on blood, taken before dendritic cell vaccination. These receptors came from a human donor with glioblastoma. The CDR3 runs from the conserved cysteine through the conserved F or W. D genes are given only for firm matches. Clone size appears in some rows only: once, few, many, or a class for an expanded clone.

.	13	.	TRBV19	TRBJ1-1	CASSIRGQVEAFF	TGTGCCAGTAGTATTCGTGGGCAAGTTGAAGCTTTCTTT
.	15	once	TRBV6-5	TRBJ2-3	CASRHLGARTDTQYF	TGTGCCAGCAGGCACTTGGGGGCACGCACAGATACGCAGTATTTT
.	15	.	TRBV9	TRBJ2-7	CASSVGTHRGNEQYF	TGTGCCAGCAGCGTAGGGACTCACCGCGGCAACGAGCAGTACTTC
TRBD1	15	.	TRBV5-1	TRBJ2-2	CASSFPGGATGELFF	TGCGCCAGCAGCTTCCCAGGGGGCGCAACCGGGGAGCTGTTTTTT
.	15	.	TRBV18	TRBJ1-5	CASSFGVNSNQPQHF	TGTGCCAGCTCGTTCGGGGTTAATAGCAATCAGCCCCAGCATTTT
TRBD2	15	.	TRBV2	TRBJ2-5	CASGGLAGSQETQYF	TGTGCCAGCGGGGGACTAGCGGGGTCTCAAGAGACCCAGTACTTC
TRBD2	13	.	TRBV9	TRBJ2-7	CASSEAGEYEQYF	TGTGCCAGCAGCGAAGCGGGGGAGTACGAGCAGTACTTC
TRBD1	14	once	TRBV19	TRBJ1-5	CASSTGQGRQPQHF	TGTGCCAGTAGTACAGGACAGGGTAGGCAGCCCCAGCATTTT
.	14	.	TRBV2	TRBJ1-1	CASSAGVTGTEAFF	TGTGCCAGCAGCGCAGGGGTTACAGGTACTGAAGCTTTCTTT
.	16	.	TRBV4-1	TRBJ2-3	CASSQEVLTGGGTQYF	TGCGCCAGCAGCCAAGAGGTCTTAACGGGGGGCGGTACGCAGTATTTT
.	14	.	TRBV19	TRBJ1-1	CASSIEQMNTEAFF	TGTGCCAGTAGTATAGAACAGATGAACACTGAAGCTTTCTTT
TRBD1	15	once	TRBV5-4	TRBJ1-2	CASSPGGTGSYGYTF	TGTGCCAGCAGCCCGGGGGGGACAGGGAGTTATGGCTACACCTTC
.	14	few	TRBV18	TRBJ1-1	CASSPIEELTEAFF	TGTGCCAGCTCACCTATTGAGGAACTCACTGAAGCTTTCTTT
.	13	.	TRBV4-1	TRBJ1-3	CASSQDEGNTIYF	TGCGCCAGCAGCCAAGATGAGGGAAACACCATATATTTT
TRBD2	16	.	TRBV18	TRBJ2-2	CASSRLAGANTGELFF	TGTGCCAGCTCACGCTTAGCGGGGGCCAACACCGGGGAGCTGTTTTTT
.	14	once	TRBV9	TRBJ2-2	CASSPRQIYGELFF	TGTGCCAGCAGCCCAAGACAGATCTACGGGGAGCTGTTTTTT
.	13	once	TRBV5-8	TRBJ1-5	CAATGGRNQPQHF	TGTGCCGCTACGGGAGGGCGGAATCAGCCCCAGCATTTT
TRBD2	19	.	TRBV4-2	TRBJ2-2	CASSQDLTSGGAGTGELFF	TGTGCCAGCAGCCAAGACCTGACTAGCGGGGGGGCGGGCACCGGGGAGCTGTTTTTT
.	17	once	TRBV5-1	TRBJ2-3	CASRRGQTLKSTDTQYF	TGCGCCAGCAGGCGTGGGCAGACCCTAAAGAGCACAGATACGCAGTATTTT
TRBD2	16	.	TRBV7-3	TRBJ2-1	CASSLRWTSGSDEQFF	TGTGCCAGCAGCCTACGCTGGACTAGCGGGAGTGATGAGCAGTTCTTC
TRBD2	18	.	TRBV19	TRBJ2-1	CASSIGRLARGPRNEQFF	TGTGCCAGTAGTATAGGCCGACTAGCGAGGGGTCCTCGGAATGAGCAGTTCTTC
.	13	.	TRBV2	TRBJ2-2	CASGHANTGELFF	TGTGCCAGCGGGCATGCGAACACCGGGGAGCTGTTTTTT
TRBD1	14	.	TRBV2	TRBJ1-2	CASRPLTGGGGYTF	TGTGCCAGCAGACCCCTGACAGGGGGCGGTGGCTACACCTTC
.	13	.	TRBV4-1	TRBJ1-5	CASSRGGNQPQHF	TGCGCCAGCAGCCGGGGGGGAAATCAGCCCCAGCATTTT
.	13	few	TRBV6-1	TRBJ1-1	CAGSKGPGTEAFF	TGTGCTGGCAGCAAGGGGCCGGGCACTGAAGCTTTCTTT
.	16	.	TRBV9	TRBJ2-3	CASSVSGGDVGDTQYF	TGTGCCAGCAGCGTCTCCGGAGGGGACGTGGGAGATACGCAGTATTTT
TRBD1	13	.	TRBV18	TRBJ2-7	CASSRTGTYEQYF	TGTGCCAGCTCACGGACAGGGACCTACGAGCAGTACTTC
.	14	.	TRBV6-1	TRBJ1-1	CASSYWGSNTEAFF	TGTGCCAGCAGTTATTGGGGCTCGAACACTGAAGCTTTCTTT
TRBD1	14	.	TRBV7-2	TRBJ2-2	CASRPGQYNGELFF	TGTGCCAGCAGACCGGGACAGTACAACGGGGAGCTGTTTTTT
.	17	.	TRBV5-1	TRBJ1-6	CASSPSTVSSYNSPLHF	TGCGCCAGCAGTCCTTCGACAGTGAGCTCCTATAATTCACCCCTCCACTTT
.	15	.	TRBV6-5	TRBJ1-1	CASLRGAALGTEAFF	TGTGCCAGCTTACGGGGGGCCGCCCTAGGCACTGAAGCTTTCTTT
TRBD1	14	.	TRBV14	TRBJ1-4	CASSPRTGAEKLFF	TGTGCCAGCAGCCCCAGGACAGGGGCTGAAAAACTGTTTTTT
.	15	.	TRBV7-3	TRBJ2-1	CASSTDTSSYNEQFF	TGTGCCAGCAGCACCGACACGAGCTCCTACAATGAGCAGTTCTTC
TRBD1	16	.	TRBV7-9	TRBJ1-6	CASSSSGTGGNSPLHF	TGTGCCAGCAGCTCATCCGGGACAGGGGGCAATTCACCCCTCCACTTT